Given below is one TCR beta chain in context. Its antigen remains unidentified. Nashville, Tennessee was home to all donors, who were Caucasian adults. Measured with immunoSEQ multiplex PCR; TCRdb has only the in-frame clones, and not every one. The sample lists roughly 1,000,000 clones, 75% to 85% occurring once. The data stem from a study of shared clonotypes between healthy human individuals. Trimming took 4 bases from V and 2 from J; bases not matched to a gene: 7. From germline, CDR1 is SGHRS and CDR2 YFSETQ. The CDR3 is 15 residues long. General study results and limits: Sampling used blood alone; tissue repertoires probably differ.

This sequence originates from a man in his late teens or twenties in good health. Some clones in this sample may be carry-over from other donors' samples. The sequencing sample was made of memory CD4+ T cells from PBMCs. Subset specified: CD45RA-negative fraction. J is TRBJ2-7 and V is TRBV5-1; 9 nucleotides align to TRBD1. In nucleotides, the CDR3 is TGCGCCAGCAGCCCCGGACAGGGGAGAGCCTACGAGCAGTACTTC. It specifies CASSPGQGRAYEQYF. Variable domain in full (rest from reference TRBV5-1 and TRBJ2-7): KAGVTQTPRYLIKTRGQQVTLSCSPISGHRSVSWYQQTPGQGLQFLFEYFSETQRNKGNFPGRFSGRQFSNSRSEMNVSTLELGDSALYLCASSPGQGRAYEQYFGPGTRLTVT.